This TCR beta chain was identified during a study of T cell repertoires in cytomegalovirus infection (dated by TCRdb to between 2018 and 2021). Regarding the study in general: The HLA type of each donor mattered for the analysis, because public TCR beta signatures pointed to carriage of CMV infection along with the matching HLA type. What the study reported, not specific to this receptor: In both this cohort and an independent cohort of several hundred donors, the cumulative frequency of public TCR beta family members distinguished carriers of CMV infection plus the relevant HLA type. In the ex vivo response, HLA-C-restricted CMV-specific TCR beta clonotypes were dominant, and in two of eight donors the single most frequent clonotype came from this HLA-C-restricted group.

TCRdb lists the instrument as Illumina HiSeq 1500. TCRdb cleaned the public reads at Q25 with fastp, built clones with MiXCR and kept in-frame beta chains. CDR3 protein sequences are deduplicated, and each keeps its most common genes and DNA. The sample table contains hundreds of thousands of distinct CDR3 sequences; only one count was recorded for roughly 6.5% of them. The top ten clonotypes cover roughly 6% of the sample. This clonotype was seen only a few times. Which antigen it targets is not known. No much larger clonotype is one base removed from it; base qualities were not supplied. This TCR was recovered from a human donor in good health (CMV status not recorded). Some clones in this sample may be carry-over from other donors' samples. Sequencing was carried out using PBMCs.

At the DNA level, the sequence is TGCGCCAGCAGCTTGTTGGGACAGAACACCGGGGAGCTGTTTTTT. This gives the protein CASSLLGQNTGELFF. The rearrangement combines TRBV5-1 with TRBJ2-2; a tentative D match to TRBD1 spans 6 bases. The CDR3 covers 15 residues, taking in both the cysteine and the phenylalanine. Only CDR3 DNA remains: 45 bases, in frame from the first base. The germline V gene encodes CDR1 SGHRS and CDR2 YFSETQ. The V and J ends are trimmed by 1 base and 1 base, leaving 8 bases between them.